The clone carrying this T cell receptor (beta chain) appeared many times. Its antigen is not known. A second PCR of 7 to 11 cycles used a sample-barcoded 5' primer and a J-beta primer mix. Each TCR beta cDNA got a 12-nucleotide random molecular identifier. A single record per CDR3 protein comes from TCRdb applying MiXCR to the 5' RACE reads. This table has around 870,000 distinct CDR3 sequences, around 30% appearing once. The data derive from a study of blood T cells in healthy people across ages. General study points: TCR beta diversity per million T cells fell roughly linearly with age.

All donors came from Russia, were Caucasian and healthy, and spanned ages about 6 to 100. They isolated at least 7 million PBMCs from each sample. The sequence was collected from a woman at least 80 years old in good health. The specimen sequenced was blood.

Here the CDR3 DNA reads TGTGCCAGCAGCCAATCTTCAGGGGGCTATGGCTACACCTTC. This encodes CASSQSSGGYGYTF. This chain links TRBV14 with TRBJ1-2; 7 nucleotides align to TRBD1. This CDR3 contains 14 residues. Germline CDR1 reads SGHDN; CDR2 reads FVKESK. V lost 2 bases and J lost 4; bases outside the gene matches: 4.